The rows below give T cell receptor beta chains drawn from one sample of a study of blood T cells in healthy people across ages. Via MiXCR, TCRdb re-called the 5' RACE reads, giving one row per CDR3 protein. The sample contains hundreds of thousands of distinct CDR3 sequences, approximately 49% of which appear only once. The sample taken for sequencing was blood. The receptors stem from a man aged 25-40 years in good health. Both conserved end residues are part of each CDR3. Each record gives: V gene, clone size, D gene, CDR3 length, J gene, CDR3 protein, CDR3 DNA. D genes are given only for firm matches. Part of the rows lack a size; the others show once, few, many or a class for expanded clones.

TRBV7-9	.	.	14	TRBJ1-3	CASIRGTPGNTIYF	TGTGCCAGCATCCGAGGGACACCTGGAAACACCATATATTTT
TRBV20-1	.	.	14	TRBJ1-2	CSARLGEGTLGYTF	TGCAGTGCTAGATTGGGGGAGGGGACACTTGGCTACACCTTC
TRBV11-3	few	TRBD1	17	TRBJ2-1	CASSSPIRTGSYNEQFF	TGTGCCAGCAGCTCTCCTATACGGACAGGGTCCTACAATGAGCAGTTCTTC
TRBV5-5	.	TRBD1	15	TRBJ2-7	CASSPGTGSTYEQYF	TGTGCCAGCAGCCCCGGGACAGGCTCGACGTACGAGCAGTACTTC
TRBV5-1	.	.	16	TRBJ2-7	CASSSQSQRGPYEQYF	TGCGCCAGCAGCTCCCAAAGTCAACGGGGGCCCTACGAGCAGTACTTC
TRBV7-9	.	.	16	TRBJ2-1	CASSFPGGGHYNEQFF	TGTGCCAGCAGCTTCCCGGGCGGGGGCCACTACAATGAGCAGTTCTTC
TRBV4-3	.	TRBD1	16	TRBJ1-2	CASSQARGRWDDGYTF	TGCGCCAGCAGCCAAGCCAGGGGGCGATGGGACGATGGCTACACCTTC
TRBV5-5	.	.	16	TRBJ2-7	CASSLLPTGGSYEQYF	TGTGCCAGCAGCTTACTCCCCACAGGCGGGTCCTACGAGCAGTACTTC
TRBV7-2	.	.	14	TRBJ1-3	CASSFLTGGNTIYF	TGTGCCAGCAGCTTCCTGACGGGAGGAAACACCATATATTTT
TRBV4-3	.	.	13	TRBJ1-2	CASSQDISDGYTF	TGCGCCAGCAGCCAAGATATTTCAGATGGCTACACCTTC
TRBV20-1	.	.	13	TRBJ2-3	CSASWRGTDTQYF	TGCAGTGCTAGCTGGCGTGGCACAGATACGCAGTATTTT
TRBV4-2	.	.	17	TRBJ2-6	CASRLRTRDLRANVLTF	TGTGCCAGCAGGCTAAGAACCCGGGACCTAAGGGCCAACGTCCTGACTTTC
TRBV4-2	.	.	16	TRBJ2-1	CASSQAAGSGSNEQFF	TGTGCCAGCAGCCAAGCTGCAGGGTCCGGTTCCAATGAGCAGTTCTTC
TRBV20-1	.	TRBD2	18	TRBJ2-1	CSAIVRVATSGVSNEQFF	TGCAGTGCCATAGTTCGAGTTGCGACTAGCGGGGTTAGTAATGAGCAGTTCTTC
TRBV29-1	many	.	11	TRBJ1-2	CSVTANYGYTF	TGCAGCGTTACAGCTAACTATGGCTACACCTTC
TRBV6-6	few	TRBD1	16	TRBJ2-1	CASRAPTGTANNEQFF	TGTGCCAGCAGAGCACCGACCGGGACAGCCAATAATGAGCAGTTCTTC
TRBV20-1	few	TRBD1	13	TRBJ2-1	CSARDRVRDEQFF	TGCAGTGCTAGGGACAGGGTCCGCGATGAGCAGTTCTTC
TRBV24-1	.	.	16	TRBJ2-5	CATSDFRTGNVETQYF	TGTGCCACCAGTGATTTTCGAACAGGGAATGTAGAGACCCAGTACTTC
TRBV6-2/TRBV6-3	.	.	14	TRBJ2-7	CASSSGGPIYEQYF	TGTGCCAGCAGTTCCGGGGGCCCCATATACGAGCAGTACTTC
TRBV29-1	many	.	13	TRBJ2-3	CSVEDTGSDTQYF	TGCAGCGTTGAAGATACAGGGTCGGATACGCAGTATTTT
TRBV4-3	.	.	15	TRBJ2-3	CASSQDNTYTDTQYF	TGCGCCAGCAGCCAAGATAACACCTACACAGATACGCAGTATTTT
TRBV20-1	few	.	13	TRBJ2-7	CSASAPDSYEQYF	TGCAGTGCTAGCGCTCCAGATAGCTACGAGCAGTACTTC
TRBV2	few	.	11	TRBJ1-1	CASSEVFEAFF	TGTGCCAGCAGTGAGGTATTTGAAGCTTTCTTT
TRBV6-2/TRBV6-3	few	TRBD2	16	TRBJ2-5	CASSYSTAGGQETQYF	TGTGCCAGCAGTTACTCGACAGCGGGGGGCCAAGAGACCCAGTACTTC
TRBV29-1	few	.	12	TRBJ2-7	CSVDTPSYEQYF	TGCAGCGTAGATACCCCGTCCTACGAGCAGTACTTC
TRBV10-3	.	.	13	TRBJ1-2	CAIMPGFNYGYTF	TGTGCCATCATGCCCGGGTTTAACTATGGCTACACCTTC
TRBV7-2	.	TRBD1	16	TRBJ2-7	CASSLASQGVPYEQYF	TGTGCCAGCAGCTTAGCGTCCCAGGGGGTCCCCTACGAGCAGTACTTC
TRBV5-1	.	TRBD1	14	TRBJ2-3	CASSFGQGEDTQYF	TGCGCCAGCAGCTTTGGACAGGGAGAAGATACGCAGTATTTT